The entry below describes one T cell receptor beta chain. No antigen is known for it. This sample was included in a study of blood T cells in healthy people across ages. Findings of the study overall: Relative to aged donors, long-lived donors carried more naive CD4+ cells and displayed higher diversity. Total diversity from one million sequenced T cells was likely underestimated.

Every participating donor contributed roughly 10 milliliters of peripheral blood through a draw. Each sample gave at least 6 million isolated PBMCs. Then a second PCR, running roughly 7 to 11 cycles, was carried out with a sample-barcoded 5' primer and a J-beta primer mix. In TCRdb, the 5' RACE reads were re-called with MiXCR into one record per CDR3 protein. This sample has about 2 million distinct CDR3 sequences, with less than 50% found just once. The material sequenced was blood. This TCR was recovered from a middle-aged woman in good health.

CDR3 nucleotide sequence: TGTGCCAGCAGCTTAGGGACAGAGCATGTCGGCTACACCTTC. Translated: CASSLGTEHVGYTF. The chain carries TRBV7-2 and TRBJ1-2; maybe TRBD1 (6 bases). The V end was cut by 1 base, the J end by 8 bases, with 14 bases between. This CDR3 is built from 14 residues. The V gene's germline CDR1 is SGHTA and CDR2 FQGNSA. Using reference TRBV7-2 and TRBJ1-2 for the parts outside the CDR3, the full variable domain is GAGVSQSPSNKVTEKGKDVELRCDPISGHTALYWYRQSLGQGLEFLIYFQGNSAPDKSGLPSDRFSAERTGGSVSTLTIQRTQQEDSAVYLCASSLGTEHVGYTFGSGTRLTVV.